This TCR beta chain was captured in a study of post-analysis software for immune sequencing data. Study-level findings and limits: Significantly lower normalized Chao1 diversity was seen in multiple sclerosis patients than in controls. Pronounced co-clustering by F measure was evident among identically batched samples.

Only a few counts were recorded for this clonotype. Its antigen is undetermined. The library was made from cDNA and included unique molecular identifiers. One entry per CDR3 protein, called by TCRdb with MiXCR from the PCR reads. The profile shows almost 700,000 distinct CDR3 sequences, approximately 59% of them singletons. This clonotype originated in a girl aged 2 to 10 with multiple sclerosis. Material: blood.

CDR3 DNA sequence: TGTGCCAGCAGTCAGGGAAGTGGAGAGACCCAGTACTTC. Translated, it gives CASSQGSGETQYF. This chain links TRBV6-5 with TRBJ2-5; the D gene is possibly TRBD1 (5 bases). Trimming took off 5 bases at V and 4 bases at J, with 11 bases between the two ends. Per the germline V gene, CDR1 is MNHEY and CDR2 is SVGAGI. CDR3 length: 13 amino acids.